One and the same sample provided the 27 T cell receptor beta chains below, sequenced in a study of shared clonotypes between healthy human individuals. Some clones are missing from TCRdb's copy, which holds only in-frame ones; the method was immunoSEQ multiplex PCR. The sample has over a million clones; about 98.5% are singletons. Sequencing input: naive CD4+ T cells sorted from blood. This sample's subset: CD45RA+ positively selected. These TCRs come from a young man in good health.

The chain carries TRBV5-1 and TRBJ1-1; tentative D call: TRBD1 (5 bases). Germline V gives CDR1 SGHRS, CDR2 YFSETQ. The V end lost 7 bases, the J end lost 1 base, and 14 bases lay between the germline ends. The CDR3 sequence is 14 residues long. The CDR3: CASRPTGKNTEAFF. The DNA of the CDR3 is TGCGCCAGCCGCCCAACAGGCAAGAACACTGAAGCTTTCTTT.

This clone has a single count. The chain links TRBV2 to TRBJ2-7, with 8 bases aligning to TRBD2. Germline CDR1 and CDR2: SNHLY and FYNNEI. V shed 5 bases and J 2 bases; nucleotides not matched to a gene: 8. The CDR3 totals 15 residues. The CDR3 is CASSTEAGAAYEQYF. CDR3 coding DNA: TGTGCCAGCAGTACTGAAGCGGGAGCGGCCTACGAGCAGTACTTC. The full variable domain, with the rest looked up from reference TRBV2 and TRBJ2-7, is EPEVTQTPSHQVTQMGQEVILRCVPISNHLYFYWYRQILGQKVEFLVSFYNNEISEKSEIFDDQFSVERPDGSNFTLKIRSTKLEDSAMYFCASSTEAGAAYEQYFGPGTRLTVT.

V usage is TRBV11-2 and J usage is TRBJ2-1; a possible D gene is TRBD2 (5 bases). V gave up 2 bases and J gave up 2 bases, with 16 bases separating them. CDR3 size: 17 residues. Germline-derived CDR1 and CDR2 are SGHAT and FQNNGV. DNA for the CDR3: TGTGCCAGCAGCTTACCTCGCGGGCGGCGTACCTACAATGAGCAGTTCTTC. The encoded protein is CASSLPRGRRTYNEQFF.

The chain uses TRBV5-1 and TRBJ1-1; tentative D call: TRBD1 (5 bases). Germline V gives CDR1 SGHRS, CDR2 YFSETQ. The CDR3 sequence is 17 residues long. Between the trimmed V and J ends, which lost 0 bases and 1 base, there was a span of 16 bases. The CDR3 loop is CASSLAITGLANTEAFF. The CDR3 nucleotides are TGCGCCAGCAGCTTGGCCATAACGGGACTCGCGAACACTGAAGCTTTCTTT.

A note on this clone: The sample has other DNA sequences that encode this CDR3 too. The V and J genes are TRBV20-1 and TRBJ2-3; D gene ambiguous. This CDR3 has 10 amino acids. Trimming took 6 bases from V and 6 from J, leaving 7 bases between them. Germline-derived CDR1 and CDR2 are DFQATT and SNEGSKA (reference sequence). Here the CDR3 DNA reads TGCAGTGCCCGTGTGGATACGCAGTATTTT. Residues: CSARVDTQYF.

This chain joins TRBV7-3 and TRBJ2-2; D is ambiguous. The CDR3 extends over 16 amino acids. CDR1 is SGHTA, CDR2 FQGTGA, per germline. The V end lost 4 bases, the J end lost 0 bases, and 12 bases lay between the germline ends. CDR3 DNA sequence: TGTGCCAGCAGCTCGATTATCGCCCCGAACACCGGGGAGCTGTTTTTT. Its translation is CASSSIIAPNTGELFF. The full variable domain, completed using reference TRBV7-3 and TRBJ2-2, is GAGVSQTPSNKVTEKGKYVELRCDPISGHTALYWYRQSLGQGPEFLIYFQGTGAADDSGLPNDRFFAVRPEGSVSTLKIQRTERGDSAVYLCASSSIIAPNTGELFFGEGSRLTVL.

J is TRBJ2-6 and V is TRBV11-2, with 10 bases lining up with TRBD2. Germline V lookup: CDR1 SGHAT, CDR2 FQNNGV. The CDR3 loop spans 20 amino acids. The V segment lost 0 bases and the J segment 2 bases; nucleotides outside the gene matches: 10. The CDR3 spells CASSLDLLAGVGPGANVLTF. The DNA of the CDR3 is TGTGCCAGCAGCTTAGATCTCCTAGCGGGAGTAGGTCCTGGGGCCAACGTCCTGACTTTC.

This chain connects TRBV29-1 to TRBJ2-5; D gene uncertain. CDR1 SQVTM and CDR2 ANQGSEA come from the germline V gene. Trimming removed 3 bases from V and 3 bases from J, with 8 bases in between. CDR3 length equals 12 residues. The CDR3 coding sequence is TGCAGCGTTGAGCGGAGAGAAGAGACCCAGTACTTC. Its translation: CSVERREETQYF.

The chain has TRBV15 and TRBJ1-5, with D unclear. The CDR3 has 16 residues. Germline V gene sequence: CDR1 LNHNV, CDR2 YYDKDF (reference sequence). Trimming shortened V by 1 base and J by 0 bases, and 10 bases separated the two germline ends. The CDR3 DNA follows: TGTGCCACCAGCAGAGGGGAGGGCGGTAGCAATCAGCCCCAGCATTTT. Protein sequence: CATSRGEGGSNQPQHF. The full variable domain, in which reference TRBV15 and TRBJ1-5 provide the parts outside the CDR3, is DAMVIQNPRYQVTQFGKPVTLSCSQTLNHNVMYWYQQKSSQAPKLLFHYYDKDFNNEADTPDNFQSRRPNTSFCFLDIRSPGLGDTAMYLCATSRGEGGSNQPQHFGDGTRLSIL.

The chain has TRBV29-1 and TRBJ2-7; D is undetermined. The CDR3 runs to 14 residues. CDR1 is SQVTM and CDR2 is ANQGSEA in the germline V gene. V was cut by 1 base and J by 9 bases, with 19 bases left in between. The DNA of the CDR3 is TGCAGCGTTGAAGCCCCGGGTCTGCGGCTTGTGCAGTACTTC. It encodes CSVEAPGLRLVQYF.

In regard to this clone: Other nucleotide sequences from this sample produce the same CDR3. The chain is built from TRBV18 and TRBJ2-7; TRBD1 matches at 10 bases. Germline V lookup: CDR1 KGHSH, CDR2 LQKENI. The CDR3 totals 14 residues. J gave up 2 bases and V 5 bases, and 3 bases lay outside the gene matches. In DNA form, the CDR3 reads TGTGCCAGCTCAAGGGGACAGGGGACCTACGAGCAGTACTTC. It yields the protein CASSRGQGTYEQYF.

The count of this clone is one. The chain employs TRBV2 and TRBJ2-3, with 8 bases identical to TRBD2. CDR3 size: 16 residues. Germline V gene data show CDR1 as SNHLY and CDR2 as FYNNEI. The V segment lost 3 bases and the J segment 1 base; nucleotides outside the gene matches: 6. CDR3 loop: CASSDSAGGGTDTQYF. The CDR3 nucleotides are TGTGCCAGCAGTGATTCGGCGGGAGGTGGCACAGATACGCAGTATTTT.

This rearrangement joins TRBV30 to TRBJ2-7; D gene ambiguous. This CDR3 contains 16 residues. Trimming cost V 4 bases and J 2 bases, with 21 bases left between them. Germline V lookup: CDR1 GTSNPN, CDR2 SVGIG (reference sequence). CDR3 coding DNA: TGTGCCTGGACCGCCGTGGGCTACGCAGCGACCTACGAGCAGTACTTC. This sequence encodes CAWTAVGYAATYEQYF.

The chain has TRBV18 and TRBJ2-7; weak D call: TRBD2 (5 bases). The V gene's germline CDR1 is KGHSH and CDR2 LQKENI. V gave up 2 bases and J gave up 4 bases, with 12 bases separating them. This CDR3 region has 14 residues. For the CDR3, the DNA is TGTGCCAGCTCACCATCGTCCGGGGAGTACGAGCAGTACTTC. Translation: CASSPSSGEYEQYF.

This clone was recorded once. The chain combines TRBV7-8 with TRBJ1-3, with 7 nucleotides matching TRBD1. Germline V gene sequence: CDR1 SGHVS, CDR2 FQNEAQ. The length of the CDR3 is 16 residues. Trimming at V came to 5 bases and at J to 0 bases, leaving 7 bases not matched to a gene. The CDR3 bases are TGTGCCAGCAGCCTAGACAGGGATAACTCTGGAAACACCATATATTTT. The encoded protein is CASSLDRDNSGNTIYF.

The rearrangement links TRBV10-3 to TRBJ1-2, with D possibly being TRBD1 (6 bases). V was shortened by 6 bases and J by 8 bases, with 13 bases between the two germline ends. The CDR3 runs 12 residues. Per germline, CDR1 ENHRY and CDR2 SYGVKD. For the CDR3, the DNA is TGTGCCATCAGCCCTACAGGGTCGGGCTACACCTTC. Its protein is CAISPTGSGYTF.

The chain uses TRBV7-2 and TRBJ2-1, with D maybe TRBD1 (5 bases). Trimming took off 5 bases at V and 2 bases at J, with 10 bases between the two ends. This CDR3 contains 14 residues. Germline lookup yields CDR1 SGHTA and CDR2 FQGNSA. For the CDR3, the DNA is TGTGCCAGCAGCCGAAGGGGCCCCTACAATGAGCAGTTCTTC. Its protein is CASSRRGPYNEQFF.

The gene calls are TRBV9 and TRBJ2-7, with no clear D. The germline V gene encodes CDR1 SGDLS and CDR2 YYNGEE. V shed 0 bases and J shed 6 bases, with 7 bases lying between them. The CDR3 runs 12 residues. The CDR3 sequence is CASSVGASEQYF. The CDR3 nucleotides read TGTGCCAGCAGCGTAGGGGCCAGCGAGCAGTACTTC. Using reference TRBV9 and TRBJ2-7 for the parts outside the CDR3, the full variable domain is DSGVTQTPKHLITATGQRVTLRCSPRSGDLSVYWYQQSLDQGLQFLIQYYNGEERAKGNILERFSAQQFPDLHSELNLSSLELGDSALYFCASSVGASEQYFGPGTRLTVT.

The V gene is TRBV6-1, the J gene TRBJ2-2; D could derive from TRBD1 or TRBD2 (5 bases each). Germline CDR1 is MNHNS and CDR2 is SASEGT. The V gene lost 8 bases and the J gene lost 4 bases, with 14 bases spanning the gap. This CDR3 region has 14 residues. DNA for the CDR3: TGTGCCAGCCCCGGGGCGAGGGCCACCGGGGAGCTGTTTTTT. Amino acid sequence: CASPGARATGELFF.

This chain uses TRBV9 with TRBJ2-5; the D gene is possibly TRBD2 (5 bases). This CDR3 spans 16 amino acids. Trimming removed 2 bases at V and 0 bases at J, with 14 bases between. Germline assignment: CDR1 SGDLS and CDR2 YYNGEE. The CDR3 protein is CASSVSLADYQETQYF. CDR3 sequence (DNA): TGTGCCAGCAGCGTGTCCCTTGCGGACTACCAAGAGACCCAGTACTTC.

V usage is TRBV5-1 and J usage is TRBJ2-6; D not certain. V was trimmed by 5 bases and J by 0 bases, leaving 18 bases between them. CDR3 length equals 18 residues. Germline lookup yields CDR1 SGHRS and CDR2 YFSETQ. CDR3 coding DNA: TGCGCCAGCAGACAATCGCAAATACCCCGCTCTGGGGCCAACGTCCTGACTTTC. This codes for CASRQSQIPRSGANVLTF.

This clone was seen once. The chain couples TRBV4-3 to TRBJ2-1, with D hard to call. The CDR3 is 14 residues long. Trimming cost V 1 base and J 2 bases, with 6 bases left between them. In germline, CDR1 is LGHNA, CDR2 YSLEER. The CDR3 sequence is CASSQGVTYNEQFF. The CDR3 bases are TGCGCCAGCAGCCAAGGGGTAACCTACAATGAGCAGTTCTTC.

The chain couples TRBV11-2 to TRBJ1-1; the D is unclear. V was pared by 3 bases and J by 5 bases, with 10 bases between. Per germline, CDR1 SGHAT and CDR2 FQNNGV. The CDR3 has 13 residues. This CDR3 reads CASSLWARTEAFF. In DNA, the CDR3 is TGTGCCAGCAGCTTGTGGGCGAGGACTGAAGCTTTCTTT.

The chain uses TRBV5-6 and TRBJ1-5; tentative D call: TRBD1 (5 bases). The CDR3 is made up of 16 amino acids. Trimming pared 1 base from V and 2 bases from J, leaving 13 bases between. Per the germline V gene, CDR1 is SGHDT and CDR2 is YYEEEE. The CDR3 spells CASSLFGAKGNQPQHF. CDR3 DNA sequence: TGTGCCAGCAGCTTGTTCGGGGCCAAAGGCAATCAGCCCCAGCATTTT. The complete variable domain, with remaining parts taken from reference TRBV5-6 and TRBJ1-5, reads DAGVTQSPTHLIKTRGQQVTLRCSPKSGHDTVSWYQQALGQGPQFIFQYYEEEERQRGNFPDRFSGHQFPNYSSELNVNALLLGDSALYLCASSLFGAKGNQPQHFGDGTRLSIL.

The rearrangement uses TRBV23-1 and TRBJ2-7; D might be TRBD1 (6 bases). TRBV23-1 is designated an ORF whose function remains uncertain. The V gene lost 3 bases and the J gene lost 4 bases, with 16 bases spanning the gap. This CDR3 region has 15 residues. The DNA for the CDR3 is TGCGCCAGCAGTCACTGGGACACTGGGCGGTACGAGCAGTACTTC. Its protein is CASSHWDTGRYEQYF.

This clone was counted once. The chain links TRBV11-2 to TRBJ2-5; D gene unclear. The CDR3 has 13 amino acids. The germline V and J ends were trimmed by 3 bases and 5 bases, with 10 bases remaining between them. Germline V gene lookup returns CDR1 SGHAT and CDR2 FQNNGV. CDR3 residues: CASSFEGRETQYF. DNA of the CDR3: TGTGCCAGCAGCTTTGAAGGGCGGGAGACCCAGTACTTC.

The chain carries TRBV2 and TRBJ1-4; D may be TRBD1 (5 bases). CDR1 is SNHLY and CDR2 is FYNNEI in the germline V gene. This CDR3 comprises 11 residues. Trimming cost V 8 bases and J 10 bases, with 11 bases left between them. The CDR3 region is CASLGGRKLFF. In DNA form, the CDR3 reads TGTGCCAGCCTCGGGGGGAGAAAACTGTTTTTT.